The 14 T cell receptor beta chains below come from one sample, sequenced in a study of cytomegalovirus exposure and HLA in healthy donors. PCR employed 60 Vbeta and 13 Jbeta primers. This table comes from immunoSEQ multiplex PCR, and its TCRdb copy is limited to in-frame clones, with some not included. Here the sample spans roughly 200,000 clones, approximately 86% being singletons. Sequencing was carried out using PBMCs. Receptors were obtained from a woman aged 25 to 39 in good health and CMV-seronegative.

The V call is TRBV28, the J call TRBJ1-2, with 11 bases matching TRBD1. From germline, CDR1 is MDHEN and CDR2 SYDVKM. V dropped 1 base and J dropped 3; count of bases not matched to a gene: 7. This CDR3 has 17 amino acids. The CDR3 reads CASSLSAGTGGDYGYTF. CDR3 DNA: TGTGCCAGCAGTTTATCCGCAGGGACAGGGGGTGACTATGGCTACACCTTC.

The V and J genes are TRBV5-4 and TRBJ2-5, with a possible D match to TRBD1 (6 bases). This CDR3 is built from 15 residues. The V and J ends lost 3 bases and 0 bases respectively, with 12 bases between them. CDR1 SGHNT and CDR2 YYREEE come from the germline V gene (reference sequence). The CDR3 protein is CASSWGTPYQETQYF. CDR3 bases: TGTGCCAGCAGCTGGGGGACACCGTACCAAGAGACCCAGTACTTC.

This CDR3 is CASSVTAGAGGELFF. In nucleotides, the CDR3 is TGTGCCAGTAGTGTTACGGCGGGGGCCGGCGGGGAGCTGTTTTTT. The chain recombines TRBV19 with TRBJ2-2, with D maybe TRBD2 (7 bases). Trimming left V 5 bases short and J 7 bases short, with 17 bases between. Germline V gene sequence: CDR1 LNHDA, CDR2 SQIVND (reference sequence). The length of the CDR3 is 15 residues.

V gene TRBV19 combines with J gene TRBJ2-7, with a tentative D call TRBD2 (5 bases). The CDR3 has 13 residues. Germline CDR1 and CDR2: LNHDA and SQIVND (reference sequence). V shed 7 bases and J shed 6 bases, with 16 bases lying between them. CDR3 sequence reads: CASTGPGKVEQYF. The CDR3 bases are TGTGCCAGTACCGGGCCCGGGAAGGTCGAGCAGTACTTC.

This chain uses TRBV4-2 with TRBJ1-5; TRBD1 is a possible D gene (5 bases). The CDR3 spans 15 residues. Germline assignment: CDR1 LGHNA and CDR2 YNFKEQ. Trimming took off 0 bases at V and 2 bases at J, with 8 bases between the two ends. CDR3 bases: TGTGCCAGCAGCCAAGATTTGACAGGCAATCAGCCCCAGCATTTT. It codes for CASSQDLTGNQPQHF.

CDR3 loop: CATSRDRFYEQYF. The CDR3 region has the DNA TGTGCCACCAGCAGAGACAGATTTTACGAGCAGTACTTC. V gene TRBV15 combines with J gene TRBJ2-7; D is ambiguous. CDR3 size: 13 residues. Germline values: CDR1 LNHNV, CDR2 YYDKDF (reference sequence). V was trimmed by 0 bases and J by 4 bases, leaving 7 bases between them.

The CDR3 loop is CASSLEGSRGEQFF. DNA for the CDR3: TGTGCCAGCAGCTTAGAAGGTTCTAGGGGTGAGCAGTTCTTC. The chain carries TRBV7-2 and TRBJ2-1; weak D call: TRBD1 (5 bases). CDR3 length equals 14 residues. V dropped 1 base and J dropped 9 bases, with 13 bases sitting between them. Germline assignment: CDR1 SGHTA and CDR2 FQGNSA.

The rearrangement joins TRBV7-6 to TRBJ2-7; 8 nucleotides align to TRBD1. Trimming at V came to 5 bases and at J to 5 bases, leaving 5 bases not matched to a gene. The CDR3 length is 13 residues. Germline assignment: CDR1 SGHVS and CDR2 FNYEAQ. CDR3 loop: CASSPTGVNEQYF. The CDR3 DNA sequence: TGTGCCAGCAGCCCGACAGGGGTAAACGAGCAGTACTTC.

CDR3: CASSTLPGTGTSGNTIYF. CDR3 in DNA: TGTGCCAGCAGCACCTTACCCGGGACAGGGACCTCTGGAAACACCATATATTTT. J is TRBJ1-3 and V is TRBV11-2; 9 bases map to TRBD1. Germline-derived CDR1 and CDR2 are SGHAT and FQNNGV. The V segment lost 5 bases and the J segment 0 bases; nucleotides outside the gene matches: 11. This CDR3 is 18 amino acids long.

This clone was found once. The chain has TRBV11-3 and TRBJ2-5; D call uncertain. This CDR3 is built from 14 residues. V was clipped by 0 bases and J by 7 bases, with 12 bases between them. Germline V gene data show CDR1 as SGHNT and CDR2 as YENEEA. The CDR3 DNA reads TGTGCCAGCAGCTTAGACATGCATTCCGGGACCCAGTACTTC. Translated, it gives CASSLDMHSGTQYF.

This chain connects TRBV19 to TRBJ1-1; a weak D match, TRBD1 (5 bases). The CDR3 is made up of 15 amino acids. The ends were cut back, 4 bases at V and 4 bases at J, with 16 bases in the middle. Per the germline V gene, CDR1 is LNHDA and CDR2 is SQIVND (reference sequence). The CDR3 bases are TGTGCCAGTAGTACGGGACGGAGGGGCGGCACTGAAGCTTTCTTT. Translating it yields CASSTGRRGGTEAFF.

The chain carries TRBV4-1 and TRBJ2-7; 8 bases fit TRBD2. Germline V CDR1 and CDR2: MGHRA, YSYEKL. The CDR3 is 15 amino acids. The ends lost 4 bases at V and 4 bases at J; junction bases unmatched: 9. CDR3 in amino acids: CASSLREGEKYEQYF. CDR3 sequence (DNA): TGCGCCAGCAGCCTACGGGAGGGAGAAAAATACGAGCAGTACTTC.

This clone was recorded a few times. This same CDR3 is encoded by further DNA sequences in the sample. This chain joins TRBV5-1 and TRBJ2-7; 10 bases fit TRBD1. Germline V gene data show CDR1 as SGHRS and CDR2 as YFSETQ. The CDR3 runs to 13 residues. V shed 2 bases and J 6 bases; nucleotides not matched to a gene: 2. The CDR3 nucleotides read TGCGCCAGCAGCTTCGGACAGGGGGGCGAGCAGTACTTC. Its translation is CASSFGQGGEQYF.

The gene calls are TRBV5-4 and TRBJ2-2; D is uncertain. Germline CDR1 reads SGHNT; CDR2 reads YYREEE (reference sequence). The CDR3 extends over 13 amino acids. Trimming removed 4 bases at V and 5 bases at J, with 9 bases between. CDR3: CASSVTVTGELFF. Here the CDR3 DNA reads TGTGCCAGCAGCGTAACAGTGACCGGGGAGCTGTTTTTT.